These 10 T cell receptor beta chains were sequenced from one sample in a study of T cell repertoires in cytomegalovirus infection. One entry per CDR3 protein results from TCRdb running MiXCR on the reads. This sample carries about 240,000 distinct CDR3 sequences, under 8.5% of them seen once, and the ten largest clones take 6.5%. What was sequenced was PBMCs. The receptors stem from a human donor in good health (CMV status not recorded). Some clones in this sample may be carry-over from other donors' samples.

This clonotype appeared many times. The rearrangement uses TRBV5-4 and TRBJ2-7, with 10 bases aligning to TRBD2. The V segment lost 0 bases and the J segment 4 bases; nucleotides outside the gene matches: 4. The length of the CDR3 is 15 residues. The germline V gene has CDR1 SGHNT and CDR2 YYREEE (reference sequence). The DNA for the CDR3 is TGTGCCAGCAGCTTGGTTGGGACTAGCGAATACGAGCAGTACTTC. It is translated as CASSLVGTSEYEQYF.

The chain is built from TRBV6-5 and TRBJ2-1; 7 bases are a match to TRBD1. V dropped 6 bases and J dropped 3; count of bases not matched to a gene: 11. In germline, CDR1 is MNHEY, CDR2 SVGAGI. This CDR3 spans 16 amino acids. The CDR3 DNA follows: TGTGCCAGCAGCTACAGACAGGGACGTGGCTACAATGAGCAGTTCTTC. This encodes CASSYRQGRGYNEQFF.

This clonotype was observed many times. V gene TRBV25-1 combines with J gene TRBJ2-6; TRBD1 agrees at 10 bases. The CDR3 loop spans 16 amino acids. Trimming at V came to 10 bases and at J to 1 base, leaving 7 bases not matched to a gene. Germline lookup yields CDR1 MGHDK and CDR2 SYGVNS. CDR3 sequence (DNA): TGTGCCATCGGACAGGGGGTTGATTCTGGGGCCAACGTCCTGACTTTC. Its protein is CAIGQGVDSGANVLTF.

This clonotype was seen ten or more times. This chain links TRBV10-3 with TRBJ1-1; D not resolved. The CDR3 runs to 15 residues. Trimming removed 0 bases at V and 3 bases at J, with 11 bases between. The V gene's germline CDR1 is ENHRY and CDR2 SYGVKD. The DNA of the CDR3 is TGTGCCATCAGTGAGTCGAGAGTTATGGACACTGAAGCTTTCTTT. Protein product: CAISESRVMDTEAFF.

This clonotype was recorded many times. V is TRBV27 and J is TRBJ2-3; tentative D call: TRBD1 (6 bases). Deletions cut 5 bases from V and 3 bases from J, with 18 bases between. Germline lookup yields CDR1 MNHEY and CDR2 SMNVEV (reference sequence). The CDR3 is 16 residues long. CDR3 protein: CASSPLAGARTDTQYF. DNA of the CDR3: TGTGCCAGCAGTCCCCTCGCAGGGGCGAGGACAGATACGCAGTATTTT.

This clonotype was observed at least ten times. This chain uses TRBV29-1 with TRBJ2-7, with 9 bases matching TRBD1. Germline-derived CDR1 and CDR2 are SQVTM and ANQGSEA. The V and J ends lost 5 bases and 3 bases, in that order; junction bases with no gene match: 23. The length of the CDR3 is 19 residues. The CDR3 DNA sequence: TGCAGCGTTCTGTCAGTAGGCGAGGAGGAGACAGGGGGTTTCTACGAGCAGTACTTC. Its translation is CSVLSVGEEETGGFYEQYF.

As concerns this clonotype: Since a much larger clone is just one base distant, this may be a read error. The V gene is TRBV30, the J gene TRBJ1-5; 9 bases agree with TRBD1. The CDR3 spans 16 residues. The V gene's germline CDR1 is GTSNPN and CDR2 SVGIG (reference sequence). The CDR3 protein is CAWSVPGTGKYQPQRF. CDR3 DNA: TGTGCCTGGAGCGTTCCCGGGACAGGGAAGTATCAGCCCCAGCGTTTT.

This clonotype was counted at least ten times. The V and J genes are TRBV7-2 and TRBJ1-1; D is possibly TRBD1 (5 bases). V shed 2 bases and J shed 4 bases, with 8 bases lying between them. This CDR3 region has 13 residues. Germline V gene data show CDR1 as SGHTA and CDR2 as FQGNSA. CDR3 sequence (DNA): TGTGCCAGCAGCTTACCTGGGGGCACTGAAGCTTTCTTT. The encoded protein is CASSLPGGTEAFF.

This clonotype was counted ten times or more. This chain links TRBV5-4 with TRBJ2-5, with 7 bases aligning to TRBD1. In germline, CDR1 is SGHNT, CDR2 YYREEE (reference sequence). V shed 2 bases and J 4 bases; nucleotides not matched to a gene: 5. This CDR3 contains 14 residues. The CDR3 sequence is CASSFRAGGETQYF. The DNA for the CDR3 is TGTGCCAGCAGCTTTCGTGCAGGGGGAGAGACCCAGTACTTC.

This clonotype was picked up many times. V gene TRBV12-3 or TRBV12-4 combines with J gene TRBJ1-4; D is unresolved. Trimming left V 1 base short and J 8 bases short, with 11 bases between. CDR3 size: 14 residues. CDR3 sequence reads: CASSLGTRTEKLFF. In DNA, the CDR3 is TGTGCCAGCAGTTTAGGCACCCGGACGGAAAAACTGTTTTTT.